The 11 T cell receptor beta chains below all came from one sample that was sequenced in a study of a mutant IDH1 vaccine in newly diagnosed glioma. TCRdb's copy holds only in-frame clones and misses some; the assay was immunoSEQ multiplex PCR. The sample holds approximately 60,000 clones, approximately 79% seen once. These receptors' targets are unknown. The time point is: week 5, during vaccination. Vaccination comprised doses that each held 300 ug of mutant IDH1 20-mer peptide, plus topical imiquimod. Material: PBMCs, obtained from a glioma patient whose treatment included an IDH1 peptide vaccine. All receptors come from a woman aged 18-35 years with glioma. Some clones in this sample may be carry-over from other donors' samples.

The rearrangement joins TRBV6-5 to TRBJ2-7; D ambiguous. Per germline, CDR1 MNHEY and CDR2 SVGAGI. The V and J ends lost 10 bases and 6 bases respectively, with 13 bases between them. The CDR3 length is 11 residues. The CDR3 bases are TGTGCCACCCTACGCGCCAGCGAGCAGTACTTC. Translating it yields CATLRASEQYF.

This rearrangement joins TRBV29-1 to TRBJ2-7; D might be TRBD1 (5 bases). V shed 0 bases and J shed 3 bases, with 12 bases lying between them. Germline-derived CDR1 and CDR2 are SQVTM and ANQGSEA. The CDR3 extends over 14 amino acids. CDR3 nucleotides: TGCAGCGTTGAAGATTCAGGGAAACTCTACGAGCAGTACTTC. Translation: CSVEDSGKLYEQYF.

The chain couples TRBV7-9 to TRBJ1-3; D ambiguous. The CDR3 covers 16 residues. Germline-derived CDR1 and CDR2 are SEHNR and FQNEAQ (reference sequence). Deletions cut 6 bases from V and 2 bases from J, with 17 bases between. The CDR3: CASRPQGGRTGNTIYF. CDR3 nucleotides: TGTGCCAGCAGACCCCAAGGCGGAAGGACTGGAAACACCATATATTTT.

For the CDR3, the DNA is TGTGCCAGCAGCTGGGGGGGGGATGAGCAGTTCTTC. Translating it yields CASSWGGDEQFF. V gene TRBV5-4 combines with J gene TRBJ2-1; 7 nucleotides line up with TRBD2. The ends lost 3 bases at V and 8 bases at J; junction bases unmatched: 2. Germline V lookup: CDR1 SGHNT, CDR2 YYREEE (reference sequence). CDR3 length: 12 residues.

The chain joins TRBV19 to TRBJ1-2; D remains unclear. The ends were cut back, 8 bases at V and 1 base at J, with 20 bases in the middle. The CDR3 is 16 residues long. CDR1 is LNHDA and CDR2 is SQIVND in the germline V gene (reference sequence). In DNA, the CDR3 is TGTGCCAGTCTTCGGCCAGACCCGCCTGATAACTATGGCTACACCTTC. Translating it yields CASLRPDPPDNYGYTF.

V is TRBV2 and J is TRBJ1-4; 8 bases are a match to TRBD1. J was trimmed by 4 bases and V by 6 bases; bases with no gene match: 7. The length of the CDR3 is 15 residues. Germline CDR1 and CDR2: SNHLY and FYNNEI. DNA for the CDR3: TGTGCCAGCAGACACATGACAGGGGATAATGAAAAACTGTTTTTT. This encodes CASRHMTGDNEKLFF.

The chain has TRBV12-5 and TRBJ1-6; no clear D gene. The V end lost 2 bases, the J end lost 7 bases, and 9 bases lay between the germline ends. The length of the CDR3 is 14 residues. Germline CDR1 is LGHNT and CDR2 is FRNRAP. CDR3: CASGLLVGNSPLHF. CDR3 bases: TGTGCTAGTGGTTTGTTAGTGGGGAATTCACCCCTCCACTTT.

The CDR3 is CASTGGLAGGSLYEQYF. In nucleotides, the CDR3 is TGTGCCAGCACTGGGGGACTAGCGGGAGGTTCCCTCTACGAGCAGTACTTC. The rearrangement uses TRBV2 and TRBJ2-7, with 15 bases aligning to TRBD2. The CDR3 has 17 amino acids. Germline V lookup: CDR1 SNHLY, CDR2 FYNNEI. V trimming: 7 bases; J trimming: 3 bases; junction bases outside the gene matches: 10.

The V call is TRBV6-6, the J call TRBJ1-1; D perhaps matches TRBD1 (5 bases). Per the germline V gene, CDR1 is MNHNY and CDR2 is SVGAGI (reference sequence). V lost 6 bases and J lost 3, with 17 bases in between. The CDR3 length is 15 residues. CDR3 loop: CASRERDLGDTEAFF. In DNA, the CDR3 is TGTGCCAGCAGGGAGAGGGACCTTGGAGACACTGAAGCTTTCTTT.

The chain couples TRBV29-1 to TRBJ2-2; TRBD1 agrees at 7 bases. V shed 7 bases and J 0 bases; nucleotides not matched to a gene: 8. The CDR3 runs 15 residues. Germline CDR1 reads SQVTM; CDR2 reads ANQGSEA. CDR3 residues: CSAYRTGANTGELFF. The CDR3 nucleotides are TGCAGCGCCTATAGGACAGGCGCGAACACCGGGGAGCTGTTTTTT.

The rearrangement joins TRBV14 to TRBJ2-3; 8 nucleotides align to TRBD2. The CDR3 is 19 amino acids. Germline CDR1 SGHDN, CDR2 FVKESK. The junction had 19 bases not matched to a gene; V was cut back by 4 bases and J by 4 bases. The CDR3 DNA reads TGTGCCAGCAGCCTTTGGTCCGTGGTAGCGGGGAGTATCGCAGATACGCAGTATTTT. Protein: CASSLWSVVAGSIADTQYF.